Presented here are 3 T cell receptor beta chains from one specimen sequenced in a study of cytomegalovirus exposure and HLA in healthy donors. The PCR contained 60 Vbeta and 13 Jbeta primers. This table comes from immunoSEQ multiplex PCR, and its TCRdb copy is limited to in-frame clones, with some not included. This sample has approximately 97,000 clones; roughly 80% occur once, and the top ten carry 8.5% to 10%. The specimen was PBMCs. Source of these receptors: a male donor in good health and CMV-seropositive.

The genes are TRBV28 and TRBJ2-7; no firm D call. Germline-derived CDR1 and CDR2 are MDHEN and SYDVKM. The CDR3 extends over 11 amino acids. Trimming took off 4 bases at V and 4 bases at J, with 5 bases between the two ends. The CDR3 nucleotides are TGTGCCAGCAGTTCGCGGTACGAGCAGTACTTC. It is translated as CASSSRYEQYF.

This clone was found a few times. The CDR3 region is CASSSGLAGGGRNTGELFF. The CDR3 DNA follows: TGTGCCAGTAGCTCAGGACTAGCGGGAGGGGGTAGGAACACCGGGGAGCTGTTTTTT. The J gene is TRBJ2-2, the V gene TRBV19; 15 nucleotides agree with TRBD2. Germline lookup yields CDR1 LNHDA and CDR2 SQIVND (reference sequence). With V trimmed by 6 bases and J by 1 base, 9 bases remained unmatched. This CDR3 is built from 19 residues.

The J gene is TRBJ2-4, the V gene TRBV28; 9 bases agree with TRBD2. The CDR3 has 15 amino acids. Germline assignment: CDR1 MDHEN and CDR2 SYDVKM. Losses at the gene ends were 8 bases for V and 8 bases for J; bases not matched to a gene: 13. CDR3 DNA sequence: TGTGCCAGCGGGGGGGCTAGCGGGAATCCGGACATTCAGTACTTC. Protein: CASGGASGNPDIQYF.